These 21 T cell receptor beta chains were all obtained from the same sample, sequenced in a study of spatial heterogeneity in lung cancer. TCRdb processed the 5' RACE reads anew with MiXCR; each CDR3 protein has one entry. The sample has around 110,000 distinct CDR3 sequences, over 9% seen once. The time point denotes: blood at routine non-recurrence follow-up after resection. The study sequenced unsorted whole RNA from tumor, nontumor lung or frozen PBMC. The sequenced sample was PBMCs, obtained at follow-up. All receptors derive from a male donor with early-stage non-small cell lung cancer.

The genes are TRBV3-1 and TRBJ2-3, with 14 positions matching TRBD2. Losses at the gene ends were 3 bases for V and 5 bases for J; bases not matched to a gene: 7. This CDR3 is built from 17 residues. Germline V gives CDR1 LGHDT, CDR2 YNNKEL (reference sequence). CDR3 DNA sequence: TGTGCCAGCAGCCACCAGGGACTAGCGGGGGTTCGAGATACGCAGTATTTT. This sequence encodes CASSHQGLAGVRDTQYF.

The V gene is TRBV4-1, the J gene TRBJ1-2; perhaps TRBD1 as D (6 bases). The ends were cut back, 1 base at V and 3 bases at J, with 18 bases in the middle. Germline V gene sequence: CDR1 MGHRA, CDR2 YSYEKL. The CDR3 sequence is 17 residues long. The CDR3 sequence: CASSQGPLVQGYYGYTF. The DNA of the CDR3 is TGCGCCAGCAGCCAAGGACCTCTGGTACAGGGTTACTATGGCTACACCTTC.

This clonotype was seen a few times. The chain links TRBV12-3 or TRBV12-4 to TRBJ1-2; no reliable D call. The CDR3 length is 13 residues. V lost 7 bases and J 5 bases, leaving 14 bases between the germline ends. CDR3 nucleotides: TGTGCCAGCACCGACTTCCCCCCATATGGCTACACCTTC. This sequence encodes CASTDFPPYGYTF.

This clonotype was observed a few times. At one end the junction does not follow the germline gene, possibly because of a read error. The chain is built from TRBV28 and TRBJ2-7; TRBD1 aligns across 12 bases. Germline values: CDR1 MDHEN, CDR2 SYDVKM. CDR3 length equals 13 residues. In nucleotides, the CDR3 is TGTGCCAGCATTCCTGGGACAGGGGGCGCCGAGTGGTTC. Protein sequence: CASIPGTGGAEWF.

This clonotype has a count of ten or more. The chain couples TRBV20-1 to TRBJ2-1; 14 bases are shared with TRBD2. There are 18 residues in the CDR3. The germline V gene has CDR1 DFQATT and CDR2 SNEGSKA (reference sequence). The ends lost 3 bases at V and 3 bases at J; junction bases unmatched: 10. The CDR3 DNA sequence: TGCAGTGCTAGCCCGGGACTAGCGGGGGTAAACTACTACAATGAGCAGTTCTTC. Its protein product is CSASPGLAGVNYYNEQFF.

This clonotype was counted ten times or more. The V gene is TRBV5-1, the J gene TRBJ2-7; 10 nucleotides line up with TRBD2. Per the germline V gene, CDR1 is SGHRS and CDR2 is YFSETQ. Trimming took 2 bases from V and 6 from J; bases not matched to a gene: 8. CDR3 size: 15 residues. The CDR3 bases are TGCGCCAGCAGCTTTGACCCGGGACTAGCGACCGAGCAGTACTTC. Amino acids: CASSFDPGLATEQYF.

V usage is TRBV24-1 and J usage is TRBJ1-5; D ambiguous. V was pared by 7 bases and J by 1 base, with 10 bases between. This CDR3 comprises 14 residues. In germline, CDR1 is KGHDR, CDR2 SFDVKD. CDR3 bases: TGTGCCACCAGCAGAGCCGGAAGCAATCAGCCCCAGCATTTT. Translated, it gives CATSRAGSNQPQHF.

This clonotype showed up just a few times. The genes are TRBV28 and TRBJ2-5; D possibly corresponds to TRBD2 (5 bases). Looked up from germline, CDR1 is MDHEN and CDR2 is SYDVKM. The CDR3 runs to 12 residues. V shed 5 bases and J shed 6 bases, with 10 bases lying between them. The CDR3 protein is CASSPTGKTQYF. CDR3 nucleotide sequence: TGTGCCAGCAGTCCTACCGGGAAGACCCAGTACTTC. Variable domain in full (rest from reference TRBV28 and TRBJ2-5): DVKVTQSSRYLVKRTGEKVFLECVQDMDHENMFWYRQDPGLGLRLIYFSYDVKMKEKGDIPEGYSVSREKKERFSLILESASTNQTSMYLCASSPTGKTQYFGPGTRLLVL.

There are many counts of this clonotype. The CDR3 coding sequence is TGCGCCAGCAGCTTGGACACCGGCTCCTATAATTCACCCCTCCACTTT. Its protein product is CASSLDTGSYNSPLHF. The chain recombines TRBV5-1 with TRBJ1-6; D gene uncertain. Germline loops: CDR1 SGHRS, CDR2 YFSETQ. Trimming removed 0 bases from V and 0 bases from J, with 7 bases in between. The CDR3 length is 16 residues.

There are a few counts of this clonotype. The rearrangement links TRBV24-1 to TRBJ2-1, with 13 bases lining up with TRBD2. Germline CDR1 and CDR2: KGHDR and SFDVKD. The trim removed 3 bases at V and 7 bases at J, leaving 5 bases unmatched. There are 16 residues in the CDR3. CDR3 protein: CATSDLRTSGGNEQFF. The CDR3 DNA reads as TGTGCCACCAGTGATCTTCGGACTAGCGGGGGTAATGAGCAGTTCTTC.

Many counts were recorded for this clonotype. V and J are TRBV28 and TRBJ2-1; no firm D call. The CDR3 is 13 amino acids. Deletions cut 7 bases from V and 7 bases from J, with 14 bases between. Germline values: CDR1 MDHEN, CDR2 SYDVKM. This CDR3 is CASTSVLANEQFF. Here the CDR3 DNA reads TGTGCCAGCACCTCTGTTCTGGCTAATGAGCAGTTCTTC.

Written as DNA, the CDR3 is TGTGCCAGCAGTTTCTTGGGAGGTGGCGCAGATACGCAGTATTTT. Its protein is CASSFLGGGADTQYF. The chain joins TRBV28 to TRBJ2-3; D may be TRBD2 (6 bases). CDR1 MDHEN and CDR2 SYDVKM come from the germline V gene. The CDR3 totals 15 residues. Deletions cut 3 bases from V and 4 bases from J, with 14 bases between.

There are many counts of this clonotype. The chain joins TRBV25-1 to TRBJ1-2; 7 bases line up with TRBD1. The CDR3 totals 13 residues. J lost 4 bases, V lost 4 bases, and 3 bases had no gene match. Looked up from germline, CDR1 is MGHDK and CDR2 is SYGVNS. The CDR3 reads CASSGTGVYGYTF. The CDR3 DNA reads TGTGCCAGCAGTGGAACAGGGGTCTATGGCTACACCTTC.

There are many counts of this clonotype. The rearrangement uses TRBV5-1 and TRBJ2-1; D is undetermined. CDR1 and CDR2 (germline): SGHRS, YFSETQ. This CDR3 comprises 12 residues. V shed 1 base and J shed 4 bases, with 3 bases lying between them. CDR3 DNA sequence: TGCGCCAGCAGCTTGCAGTACAATGAGCAGTTCTTC. Residues: CASSLQYNEQFF.

There are many counts of this clonotype. This rearrangement joins TRBV9 to TRBJ1-4, with 9 positions matching TRBD1. V gave up 4 bases and J gave up 7 bases; unmatched junction bases: 11. Germline V CDR1 and CDR2: SGDLS, YYNGEE. The CDR3 contains 16 residues. CDR3 nucleotides: TGTGCCAGCAGCCGAGGTGGGACAGGGAGGGGTGAAAAACTGTTTTTT. Protein product: CASSRGGTGRGEKLFF. Filled out from reference TRBV9 and TRBJ1-4, the complete variable domain reads DSGVTQTPKHLITATGQRVTLRCSPRSGDLSVYWYQQSLDQGLQFLIQYYNGEERAKGNILERFSAQQFPDLHSELNLSSLELGDSALYFCASSRGGTGRGEKLFFGSGTQLSVL.

Many counts were recorded for this clonotype. The chain uses TRBV7-9 and TRBJ1-1; D unresolved. V was cut by 6 bases and J by 1 base, with 12 bases left in between. CDR3 length: 14 residues. Germline assignment: CDR1 SEHNR and CDR2 FQNEAQ (reference sequence). The CDR3, as DNA: TGTGCCAGCAGGCTAACCGACAAGAACACTGAAGCTTTCTTT. This translates into CASRLTDKNTEAFF.

This clonotype was seen a few times. The rearrangement links TRBV9 to TRBJ2-1; TRBD2 aligns across 7 bases. V lost 4 bases, J lost 1 base, and 2 bases stayed unmatched. CDR1 is SGDLS, CDR2 YYNGEE, per germline. The CDR3 extends over 14 amino acids. The CDR3 DNA reads TGTGCCAGCAGCCCGCGGGGGTCCTACAATGAGCAGTTCTTC. This gives the protein CASSPRGSYNEQFF. The entire variable domain, with the rest obtained from reference TRBV9 and TRBJ2-1, is as follows: DSGVTQTPKHLITATGQRVTLRCSPRSGDLSVYWYQQSLDQGLQFLIQYYNGEERAKGNILERFSAQQFPDLHSELNLSSLELGDSALYFCASSPRGSYNEQFFGPGTRLTVL.

At least ten counts were recorded for this clonotype. CDR3 DNA: TGTGCCAGCAGTTACTCGGCTAGCGGCCAATCCTACGAGCAGTACTTC. Protein sequence: CASSYSASGQSYEQYF. The chain couples TRBV6-5 to TRBJ2-7; 7 bases are shared with TRBD2. There are 16 residues in the CDR3. The V gene end was trimmed by 0 bases and the J gene end by 1 base; junction bases not matched to a gene: 6. CDR1 MNHEY and CDR2 SVGAGI come from the germline V gene.

The chain couples TRBV9 to TRBJ1-3; D gene uncertain. Germline V gene lookup returns CDR1 SGDLS and CDR2 YYNGEE. The CDR3 has 15 residues. V shed 3 bases and J shed 7 bases, with 17 bases lying between them. The CDR3 reads CASSAIGAPENTIYF. The DNA of the CDR3 is TGTGCCAGCAGCGCCATTGGAGCCCCGGAGAACACCATATATTTT.

There are a few counts of this clonotype. The chain has TRBV5-1 and TRBJ1-2; a possible D gene is TRBD1 (6 bases). Trimming stripped 1 base from V and 8 bases from J, with 9 bases between. The CDR3 has 12 amino acids. CDR1 and CDR2 from the germline V gene are SGHRS and YFSETQ. The CDR3 DNA follows: TGCGCCAGCAGCTTGTCAGGGGTGGGCTACACCTTC. This sequence encodes CASSLSGVGYTF.

This clonotype was detected many times. The genes are TRBV6-5 and TRBJ1-2, with TRBD1 matching over 9 bases. The CDR3 loop spans 14 amino acids. With V trimmed by 4 bases and J by 5 bases, 5 bases remained unmatched. Germline lookup yields CDR1 MNHEY and CDR2 SVGAGI. CDR3 coding DNA: TGTGCCAGCAGTTTATCGACAGGGGGGTATGGCTACACCTTC. Its translation: CASSLSTGGYGYTF.